Shown below are 4 T cell receptor beta chains from a single sample sequenced in a study of blood T cell repertoires in COVID-19 (dated by TCRdb to about 2020). The library was built by means of the immunoSEQ multiplex PCR assay. TCRdb obtained this table from immuneACCESS and retained in-frame rearrangements with V and J assigned. These tables miss some clones; where compared with another copy, unresolved V genes account for less than half of the shortfall, and the remainder is unexplained. Within this sample are 180,000 or so clones, with 85% of them counted one time only. Of the sample, 15% to 20% falls within the top ten clones. Sequencing was performed on peripheral blood. The receptors derive from a person aged 65 to 85 with COVID-19, enrolled during active disease.

The V call is TRBV5-4, the J call TRBJ1-2, with TRBD1 as a possible D gene (5 bases). V lost 0 bases, J lost 6 bases, and 18 bases lay in between. This CDR3 contains 16 residues. Per the germline V gene, CDR1 is SGHNT and CDR2 is YYREEE (reference sequence). The CDR3 nucleotides read TGTGCCAGCAGCTTGGGGTCAATAGTCTGGGGGGATGGCTACACCTTC. Protein sequence: CASSLGSIVWGDGYTF.

The rearrangement links TRBV15 to TRBJ2-7; the D gene is possibly TRBD1 (6 bases). The CDR3 has 16 residues. Trimming pared 1 base from V and 2 bases from J, leaving 15 bases between. CDR1 and CDR2 from the germline V gene are LNHNV and YYDKDF (reference sequence). The CDR3 protein is CATSRAPGTRAYEQYF. In DNA form, the CDR3 reads TGTGCCACCAGCAGAGCCCCCGGGACACGAGCCTACGAGCAGTACTTC. Full variable domain (rest looked up from reference TRBV15 and TRBJ2-7): DAMVIQNPRYQVTQFGKPVTLSCSQTLNHNVMYWYQQKSSQAPKLLFHYYDKDFNNEADTPDNFQSRRPNTSFCFLDIRSPGLGDTAMYLCATSRAPGTRAYEQYFGPGTRLTVT.

A few counts support this clone. The chain couples TRBV9 to TRBJ2-7; D possibly corresponds to TRBD2 (6 bases). Germline V CDR1 and CDR2: SGDLS, YYNGEE. Trimming removed 0 bases at V and 3 bases at J, with 10 bases between. The CDR3 has 14 amino acids. Here the CDR3 reads CASSVGGEGYEQYF. CDR3 in DNA: TGTGCCAGCAGCGTAGGGGGGGAAGGCTACGAGCAGTACTTC.

The CDR3 sequence is CASSETGQNTGELFF. In DNA form, the CDR3 reads TGTGCCAGCAGCGAGACGGGACAGAACACCGGGGAGCTGTTTTTT. The J gene is TRBJ2-2, the V gene TRBV9; weak D call: TRBD1 (6 bases). The CDR3 is 15 residues long. V lost 3 bases to trimming and J lost 1 base, with 10 bases between them. Germline lookup yields CDR1 SGDLS and CDR2 YYNGEE.